The clone carrying this TCR beta chain has at least ten counts. This specimen belongs to a study of T cells after yellow fever vaccination. Study information: Among memory cells, EM, EMRA, CM and Tscm subsets were sorted using CD3, CD45RA, CCR7 and CD95. The fractions with low cell numbers were processed using SMART-Seq v4 Ultra Low Input.

MiXCR, applied by TCRdb to the 5' RACE reads, yields one record per CDR3 protein. The data hold 15,000 to 20,000 distinct CDR3 sequences, with about 4% observed a single time. In germline, CDR1 is SGHAT, CDR2 FQNNGV. Trimming stripped 1 base from V and 1 base from J, with 5 bases between. This CDR3 contains 14 residues. This TCR came from a man younger than 45 who received the YFV17D yellow fever vaccine. This specimen was PBMCs, either bulk or a sorted T-cell subset (CD4+, CD8+, memory, or dextramer-sorted; not recorded which), taken 15 days after the yellow fever booster vaccination. The chain employs TRBV11-2 and TRBJ2-1; D unclear. The CDR3 sequence: CASSLGGSYNEQFF. In DNA, the CDR3 is TGTGCCAGCAGCTTAGGGGGTTCCTACAATGAGCAGTTCTTC.